This T cell receptor beta chain appears in the sequencing data of a study of T cells in Graves' hyperthyroidism and ophthalmopathy. Notes on the study in general: Blood also held most thyroid clonotypes expanded beyond 0.001.

On this clonotype: Its cognate antigen is unknown.

Using RNA transcripts as the source, TCR beta CDR3 regions were amplified. Researchers ran a first-round RT-PCR on the TCR CDR3 using the HTBI primer set. TCRdb re-called the multiplex PCR reads with MiXCR, one entry per CDR3 protein. The data contain almost 35,000 distinct CDR3 sequences, about 53% of them singletons. Diagnoses were made from clinical symptoms, serum measures (thyroxine and TRAb), thyroid ultrasound and orbital computed tomography. The V end was cut by 2 bases, the J end by 3 bases, with 10 bases between. This CDR3 contains 13 residues. CDR1 is DFQATT and CDR2 is SNEGSKA in the germline V gene (reference sequence).

This chain links TRBV20-1 with TRBJ1-2; perhaps TRBD1 as D (5 bases). The clonotype was recovered from a middle-aged woman with Graves' ophthalmopathy. Sequenced material: blood. This CDR3 is CSARNRGDYGYTF. The CDR3 region has the DNA TGCAGTGCTAGAAATCGGGGGGACTATGGCTACACCTTC.